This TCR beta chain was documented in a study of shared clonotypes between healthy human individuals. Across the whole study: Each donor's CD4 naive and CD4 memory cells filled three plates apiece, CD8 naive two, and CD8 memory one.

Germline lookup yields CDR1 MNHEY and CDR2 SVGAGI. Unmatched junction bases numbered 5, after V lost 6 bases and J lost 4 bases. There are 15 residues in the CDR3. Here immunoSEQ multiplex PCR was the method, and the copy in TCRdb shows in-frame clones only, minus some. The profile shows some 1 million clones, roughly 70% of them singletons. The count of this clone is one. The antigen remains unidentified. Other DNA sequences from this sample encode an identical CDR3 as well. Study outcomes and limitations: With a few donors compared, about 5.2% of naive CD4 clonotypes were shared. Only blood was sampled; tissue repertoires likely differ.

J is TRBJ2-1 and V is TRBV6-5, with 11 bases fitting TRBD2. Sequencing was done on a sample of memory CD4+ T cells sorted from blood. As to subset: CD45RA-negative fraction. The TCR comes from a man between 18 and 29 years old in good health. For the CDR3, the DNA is TGTGCCAGCAGACGGACTAGCGGGCCTTACAATGAGCAGTTCTTC. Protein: CASRRTSGPYNEQFF.